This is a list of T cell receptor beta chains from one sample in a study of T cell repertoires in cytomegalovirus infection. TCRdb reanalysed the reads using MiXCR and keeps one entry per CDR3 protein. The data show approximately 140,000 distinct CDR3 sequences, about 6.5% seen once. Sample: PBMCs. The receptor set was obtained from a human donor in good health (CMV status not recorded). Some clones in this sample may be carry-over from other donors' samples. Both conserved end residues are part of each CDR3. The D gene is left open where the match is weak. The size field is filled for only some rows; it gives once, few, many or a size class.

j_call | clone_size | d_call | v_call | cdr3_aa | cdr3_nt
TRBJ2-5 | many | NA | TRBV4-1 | CASSRLGGETQYF | TGCGCCAGCAGCCGACTTGGGGGCGAGACCCAGTACTTC
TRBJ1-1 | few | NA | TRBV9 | CASSVRESTEAFF | TGTGCCAGCAGCGTCAGGGAGAGCACTGAAGCTTTCTTT
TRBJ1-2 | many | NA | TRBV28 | CASSSTGNGYTF | TGTGCCAGCAGCTCAACAGGGAATGGCTACACCTTC
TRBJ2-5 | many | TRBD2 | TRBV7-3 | CASSRAGGYETQYF | TGTGCCAGCAGCCGAGCGGGGGGGTATGAGACCCAGTACTTC
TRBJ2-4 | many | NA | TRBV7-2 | CASSLDPGSDIQYF | TGTGCCAGCAGCTTAGACCCAGGGTCGGACATTCAGTACTTC
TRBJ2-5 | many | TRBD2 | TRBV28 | CASSLRSGGVQETQYF | TGTGCCAGCAGTTTGAGGAGCGGGGGGGTGCAAGAGACCCAGTACTTC
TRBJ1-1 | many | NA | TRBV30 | CAWSVLRGKAEAFF | TGTGCCTGGAGTGTACTCCGGGGGAAGGCTGAAGCTTTCTTT
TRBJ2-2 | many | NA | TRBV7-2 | CASSLFRAFEGTGELFF | TGTGCCAGCAGCTTATTTAGGGCGTTCGAAGGCACCGGGGAGCTGTTTTTT
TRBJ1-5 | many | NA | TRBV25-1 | CASSGGDYSNQPQHF | TGTGCCAGCAGTGGGGGTGATTATAGCAATCAGCCCCAGCATTTT
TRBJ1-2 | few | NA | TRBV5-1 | CASSLAGGDDGYTF | TGCGCCAGCAGCTTGGCCGGTGGGGATGATGGCTACACCTTC
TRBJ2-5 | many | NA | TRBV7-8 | CASSLASGEGPLLAQYF | TGTGCCAGCAGCTTAGCGTCTGGAGAGGGGCCTCTTTTGGCCCAGTACTTC
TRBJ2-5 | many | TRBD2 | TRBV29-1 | CSVPPTSGGQETQYF | TGCAGCGTCCCTCCTACTAGCGGGGGGCAAGAGACCCAGTACTTC
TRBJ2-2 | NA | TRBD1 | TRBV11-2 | CASSFGTGRKAGELFF | TGTGCCAGCAGCTTTGGGACAGGGAGAAAGGCCGGGGAGCTGTTTTTT
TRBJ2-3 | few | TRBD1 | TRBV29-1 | CSVEWLDRRSTDTQYF | TGCAGCGTTGAGTGGTTGGACAGGCGTAGCACAGATACGCAGTATTTT
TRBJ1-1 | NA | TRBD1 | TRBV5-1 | CASSRGQGNTEASF | TGCGCCAGCAGCCGAGGACAGGGGAACACTGAAGCTTCCTTT
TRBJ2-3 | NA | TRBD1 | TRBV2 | CASTPTGMTDTQYF | TGTGCCAGCACTCCGACAGGGATGACAGATACGCAGTATTTT
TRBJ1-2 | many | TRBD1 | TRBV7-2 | CASSLEAGGNYGYTF | TGTGCCAGCAGCCTCGAGGCAGGGGGCAACTATGGCTACACCTTC
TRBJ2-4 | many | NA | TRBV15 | CATSRANGDIQYF | TGTGCCACCAGCAGAGCTAATGGGGACATTCAGTACTTC
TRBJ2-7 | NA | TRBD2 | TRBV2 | CASSEEGRLADTYEQYF | TGTGCCAGCAGTGAAGAGGGGAGACTAGCAGACACCTACGAGCAGTACTTC
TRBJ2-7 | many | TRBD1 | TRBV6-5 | CASSSIWDRAYEQYF | TGTGCCAGCAGTTCAATCTGGGACAGGGCCTACGAGCAGTACTTC
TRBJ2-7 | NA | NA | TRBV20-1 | CSATDISNSYEQYF | TGCAGTGCTACGGACATTTCAAACTCCTACGAGCAGTACTTC
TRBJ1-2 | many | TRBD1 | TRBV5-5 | CASSPEDRRNYGYTF | TGTGCCAGCAGCCCTGAGGACAGGCGTAACTATGGCTACACCTTC
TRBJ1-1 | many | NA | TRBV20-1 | CSARKEGAAEAFF | TGCAGTGCTAGAAAGGAGGGTGCAGCTGAAGCTTTCTTT
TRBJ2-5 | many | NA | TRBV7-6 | CASSLRGRTETQYF | TGTGCCAGCAGCTTAAGGGGCAGGACCGAGACCCAGTACTTC
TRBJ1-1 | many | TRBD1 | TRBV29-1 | CSVERGLSEAAFF | TGCAGCGTTGAAAGGGGGCTCTCCGAAGCTGCTTTCTTT
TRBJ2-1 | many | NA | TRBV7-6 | CASSLVPGIDEQFF | TGTGCCAGCAGCTTAGTTCCGGGTATCGATGAGCAGTTCTTC
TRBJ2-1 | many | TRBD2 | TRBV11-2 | CASSLDPSGYRGEQFF | TGTGCCAGCAGCTTAGATCCTAGCGGGTACCGTGGAGAGCAGTTCTTC
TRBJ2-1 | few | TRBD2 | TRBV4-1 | CASSQDPPGRGVYNEQFF | TGCGCCAGCAGCCAAGATCCCCCGGGGCGGGGGGTCTACAATGAGCAGTTCTTC
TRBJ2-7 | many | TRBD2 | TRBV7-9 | CASSLAAGAPYEQYF | TGTGCCAGCAGCTTAGCAGCGGGGGCCCCCTACGAGCAGTACTTC
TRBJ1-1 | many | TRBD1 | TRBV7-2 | CASSLTGVNTEAFF | TGTGCCAGCAGCCTGACAGGGGTAAACACTGAAGCTTTCTTT
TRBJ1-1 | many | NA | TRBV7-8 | CASSLDTLGTEAFF | TGTGCCAGCAGCTTGGACACCCTGGGGACTGAAGCTTTCTTT
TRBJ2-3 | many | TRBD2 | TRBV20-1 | CSALTSGGTDTQYF | TGCAGTGCATTAACTAGCGGGGGAACAGATACGCAGTATTTT
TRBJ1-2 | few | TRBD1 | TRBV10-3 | CAISDPLQGDGYTF | TGTGCCATCAGTGACCCTCTCCAGGGGGATGGCTACACCTTC
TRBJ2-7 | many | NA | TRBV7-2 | CASAPVGGPSYEQYF | TGTGCCAGCGCTCCCGTGGGGGGACCTTCCTACGAGCAGTACTTC
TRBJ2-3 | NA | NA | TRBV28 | CASSQEDTRTDTQYF | TGTGCCAGCAGTCAGGAGGATACTAGGACAGATACGCAGTATTTT
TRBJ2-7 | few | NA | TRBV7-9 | CASSSNRDGSYEQYF | TGTGCCAGCAGCTCAAACCGGGACGGTTCCTACGAGCAGTACTTC
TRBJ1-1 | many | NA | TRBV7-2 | CASSPAGLEAFF | TGTGCCAGCAGCCCGGCGGGGCTTGAAGCTTTCTTT
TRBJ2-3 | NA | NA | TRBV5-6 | CASSLTGNTDTQYF | TGTGCCAGCAGCTTGACAGGAAACACAGATACGCAGTATTTT
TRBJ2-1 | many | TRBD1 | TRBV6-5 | CASSYPSGTGGYNEQFF | TGTGCCAGCAGTTACCCATCCGGGACAGGGGGCTACAATGAGCAGTTCTTC
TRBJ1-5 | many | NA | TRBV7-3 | CASSPQGNQPQHF | TGTGCCAGCAGCCCACAGGGTAATCAGCCCCAGCATTTT
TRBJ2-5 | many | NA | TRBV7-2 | CASSPRTPRRQETQYF | TGTGCCAGCAGCCCGAGGACCCCGCGCCGCCAAGAGACCCAGTACTTC
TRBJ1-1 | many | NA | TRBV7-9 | CASSEAGLNTEAFF | TGTGCCAGCAGTGAGGCAGGACTGAACACTGAAGCTTTCTTT
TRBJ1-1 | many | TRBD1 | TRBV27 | CASSLYRRTGGSMNTEAFF | TGTGCCAGCAGTTTATATCGCCGGACAGGGGGGTCTATGAACACTGAAGCTTTCTTT
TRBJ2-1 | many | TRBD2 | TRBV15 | CATSVLAGGYNEQFF | TGTGCCACCAGCGTTCTAGCGGGGGGCTACAATGAGCAGTTCTTC
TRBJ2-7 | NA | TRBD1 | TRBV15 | CATSLSGTGGKYEQYF | TGTGCCACCAGCCTAAGTGGGACAGGGGGAAAATACGAGCAGTACTTC
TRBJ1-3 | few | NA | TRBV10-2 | CASSESAGKPGNTIYF | TGCGCCAGCAGTGAGTCGGCCGGAAAACCTGGAAACACCATATATTTT
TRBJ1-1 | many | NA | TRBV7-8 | CASSLWGAHTEAFF | TGTGCCAGCAGCTTATGGGGGGCCCACACTGAAGCTTTCTTT
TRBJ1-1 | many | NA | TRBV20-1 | CSAPYGDTEAFF | TGCAGTGCCCCATACGGCGACACTGAAGCTTTCTTT
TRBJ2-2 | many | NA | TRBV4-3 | CASRRGGPNTGELFF | TGCGCCAGCCGGAGGGGGGGCCCGAACACCGGGGAGCTGTTTTTT
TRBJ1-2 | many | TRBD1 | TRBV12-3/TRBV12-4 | CASSPRGRFNGYTF | TGTGCCAGCAGTCCCAGGGGGCGCTTCAATGGCTACACCTTC
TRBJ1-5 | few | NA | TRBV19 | CASRRAGNQPQHF | TGTGCCAGTAGGAGGGCGGGCAATCAGCCCCAGCATTTT
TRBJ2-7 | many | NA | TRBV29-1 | CSVAPTGSYEQYF | TGCAGCGTAGCCCCGACAGGATCCTACGAGCAGTACTTC
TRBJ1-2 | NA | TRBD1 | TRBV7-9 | CASSFGGQRTYGYTF | TGTGCCAGCAGCTTCGGGGGACAGAGGACCTATGGCTACACCTTC
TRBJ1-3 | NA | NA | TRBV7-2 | CASKQRSGNTIYF | TGTGCCAGTAAACAGCGCTCTGGAAACACCATATATTTT
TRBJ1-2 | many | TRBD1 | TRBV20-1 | CSARDVTGLYGYTF | TGCAGTGCTAGAGATGTGACAGGGCTCTATGGCTACACCTTC
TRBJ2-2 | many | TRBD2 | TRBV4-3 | CASSQAGTSGPTGELFF | TGCGCCAGCAGCCAAGCAGGGACTAGCGGGCCAACCGGGGAGCTGTTTTTT
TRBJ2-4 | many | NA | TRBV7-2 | CASSFSGWAKNIQYF | TGTGCCAGCAGCTTCAGTGGGTGGGCCAAAAACATTCAGTACTTC
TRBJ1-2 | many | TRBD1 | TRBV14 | CASSPRDRGLGYTF | TGTGCCAGCAGCCCACGCGACAGGGGGCTTGGCTACACCTTC
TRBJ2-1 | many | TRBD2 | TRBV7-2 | CASSLLAGGSYNEQFF | TGTGCCAGCAGCTTACTAGCGGGGGGCTCCTACAATGAGCAGTTCTTC